Below are 29 T cell receptor beta chains sequenced from a single sample in a study of T cell responses to AZD1222 COVID-19 vaccine. Only in-frame clones appear in the TCRdb table, and some are missing; sequencing was by immunoSEQ multiplex PCR. There are 110,000 to 150,000 clones in the sample; 85% to 95% occur only once, and 9.5% to 15% lies in the top ten. Specimen: peripheral blood, collected after recovery from COVID-19. The source is an adult who had recovered from COVID-19.

V and J are TRBV30 and TRBJ2-2; D not certain. Looked up from germline, CDR1 is GTSNPN and CDR2 is SVGIG (reference sequence). Trimming pared 0 bases from V and 2 bases from J, leaving 10 bases between. The CDR3 runs to 15 residues. CDR3: CAWSVRRLNTGELFF. In nucleotides, the CDR3 is TGTGCCTGGAGTGTAAGGAGATTAAACACCGGGGAGCTGTTTTTT. The whole variable domain, filled in from reference TRBV30 and TRBJ2-2, reads SQTIHQWPATLVQPVGSPLSLECTVEGTSNPNLYWYRQAAGRGLQLLFYSVGIGQISSEVPQNLSASRPQDRQFILSSKKLLLSDSGFYLCAWSVRRLNTGELFFGEGSRLTVL.

The chain has TRBV6-2 or TRBV6-3 and TRBJ1-6; 9 bases are shared with TRBD1. This CDR3 is 15 amino acids long. Germline V gene data show CDR1 as MNHEY and CDR2 as SVGEGT. V lost 5 bases, J lost 9 bases, and 8 bases stayed unmatched. In DNA, the CDR3 is TGTGCCAGCAGTCAACCGGGACAGGGCGTTTCACCCCTCCACTTT. Protein: CASSQPGQGVSPLHF.

The chain couples TRBV7-9 to TRBJ2-7, with D tentatively TRBD2 (6 bases). The germline CDR1 and CDR2 sequences are SEHNR and FQNEAQ (reference sequence). Trimming took 1 base from V and 2 from J, leaving 15 bases between them. CDR3 length: 16 residues. Here the CDR3 reads CASSLGSGGAPYEQYF. The CDR3 DNA sequence: TGTGCCAGCAGCTTAGGGTCGGGCGGGGCACCCTACGAGCAGTACTTC.

This chain uses TRBV10-2 with TRBJ2-2; D not resolved. CDR1 and CDR2 (germline): WSHSY, SAAADI. CDR3 length: 14 amino acids. V shed 4 bases and J shed 2 bases, with 8 bases lying between them. The CDR3 DNA reads as TGCGCCAGCAGTGTGGCTAGAAACACCGGGGAGCTGTTTTTT. Amino acids: CASSVARNTGELFF.

The gene calls are TRBV19 and TRBJ2-3; D gene uncertain. Germline assignment: CDR1 LNHDA and CDR2 SQIVND (reference sequence). The CDR3 has 15 amino acids. V dropped 3 bases and J dropped 4 bases, with 14 bases sitting between them. In nucleotides, the CDR3 is TGTGCCAGTAGTATGAGTAAAGGGCCCCCAGATACGCAGTATTTT. Protein sequence: CASSMSKGPPDTQYF.

V and J are TRBV6-5 and TRBJ2-5; possible D gene TRBD1, 6 bases. V dropped 11 bases and J dropped 4 bases, with 17 bases sitting between them. CDR3 length: 13 residues. Looked up from germline, CDR1 is MNHEY and CDR2 is SVGAGI. CDR3: CAGGSQPGETQYF. As DNA, the CDR3 is TGTGCCGGGGGCTCCCAACCGGGAGAGACCCAGTACTTC.

V is TRBV27 and J is TRBJ2-7; D may correspond to TRBD1 or TRBD2 (5 bases each). CDR3 length equals 17 residues. V lost 4 bases and J lost 2, with 21 bases in between. Germline values: CDR1 MNHEY, CDR2 SMNVEV (reference sequence). The CDR3 protein is CASSSILTAGITYEQYF. For the CDR3, the DNA is TGTGCCAGCAGTTCAATCCTGACAGCCGGGATAACCTACGAGCAGTACTTC.

The rearrangement links TRBV6-2 or TRBV6-3 to TRBJ1-6; tentatively, D is TRBD1 (6 bases). The V and J ends lost 5 bases and 8 bases respectively, with 16 bases between them. CDR3 length: 15 residues. Germline V CDR1 and CDR2: MNHEY, SVGEGT. CDR3 DNA: TGTGCCAGCAGTACCCACAGGGCCGGAGATTCACCCCTCCACTTT. Its translation is CASSTHRAGDSPLHF.

The chain couples TRBV27 to TRBJ2-1, with D maybe TRBD2 (5 bases). Germline-derived CDR1 and CDR2 are MNHEY and SMNVEV (reference sequence). Trimming stripped 1 base from V and 6 bases from J, with 16 bases between. This CDR3 is 16 amino acids long. In DNA, the CDR3 is TGTGCCAGCAGTTTATTTGGAAGCGGCAGCGGCAATGAGCAGTTCTTC. It codes for CASSLFGSGSGNEQFF.

The chain employs TRBV29-1 and TRBJ2-7; 11 bases match TRBD2. V shed 6 bases and J 5 bases; nucleotides not matched to a gene: 9. Germline lookup yields CDR1 SQVTM and CDR2 ANQGSEA. The CDR3 runs 14 residues. CDR3: CSVAPLAGVNEQYF. Written as DNA, the CDR3 is TGCAGCGTCGCACCACTAGCGGGAGTTAACGAGCAGTACTTC.

CDR3 DNA: TGTGCCAGCAAGTCGGGCGAGAATCCGGGCACTGAAGCTTTCTTT. Translation: CASKSGENPGTEAFF. This rearrangement joins TRBV2 to TRBJ1-1; D not resolved. V dropped 7 bases and J dropped 4 bases, with 19 bases sitting between them. Germline V gene sequence: CDR1 SNHLY, CDR2 FYNNEI. The CDR3 length is 15 residues.

In regard to this clone: The junction does not match germline at one end; this may be a read error. The chain links TRBV7-7 to TRBJ2-5; D call uncertain. Per germline, CDR1 SSHAT and CDR2 FNYEAQ (reference sequence). The CDR3 length is 15 residues. Here the CDR3 DNA reads TGTGCTAGCAGCTTAGGTGGGGAAACCCAAGAGACCCAGTACTTC. Its translation: CASSLGGETQETQYF.

The table lists this clone with a count of one. The CDR3 sequence is CASRVEGTGELFF. The CDR3 DNA is TGTGCCAGCAGAGTAGAGGGGACCGGGGAGCTGTTTTTT. The chain uses TRBV6-5 and TRBJ2-2, with D perhaps TRBD1 or TRBD2 (5 bases each). The CDR3 spans 13 residues. Trimming pared 6 bases from V and 5 bases from J, leaving 10 bases between. Germline V gives CDR1 MNHEY, CDR2 SVGAGI.

This chain joins TRBV11-3 and TRBJ2-3; TRBD1 agrees at 8 bases. The CDR3 covers 14 residues. With 6 bases clipped from V and 3 bases from J, the junction kept 5 bases outside the gene matches. In germline, CDR1 is SGHNT, CDR2 YENEEA. The CDR3 spells CASRLTGETDTQYF. CDR3 sequence (DNA): TGTGCCAGCAGGCTGACAGGGGAAACAGATACGCAGTATTTT.

The chain employs TRBV29-1 and TRBJ1-2; TRBD1 aligns across 10 bases. Germline CDR1 SQVTM, CDR2 ANQGSEA. The CDR3 covers 11 residues. V dropped 6 bases and J dropped 6; count of bases not matched to a gene: 1. For the CDR3, the DNA is TGCAGCGTGACAGGGGGCAATGGCTACACCTTC. Translating gives CSVTGGNGYTF.

V usage is TRBV4-2 and J usage is TRBJ2-7, with 11 bases lining up with TRBD2. After removal of 0 bases from V and 3 bases from J, the junction contained 1 base not matched to a gene. The germline V gene has CDR1 LGHNA and CDR2 YNFKEQ. The CDR3 runs 15 residues. This CDR3 is CASSQEGLAVYEQYF. As DNA, the CDR3 is TGTGCCAGCAGCCAAGAGGGACTAGCGGTCTACGAGCAGTACTTC.

Comment on this clone: This sample includes further DNA sequences coding for the same CDR3. The chain employs TRBV5-1 and TRBJ1-1; unclear D gene. The CDR3 covers 14 residues. Per the germline V gene, CDR1 is SGHRS and CDR2 is YFSETQ. Trimming pared 0 bases from V and 0 bases from J, leaving 6 bases between. Written as DNA, the CDR3 is TGCGCCAGCAGCTTGGGGACGGTGAACACTGAAGCTTTCTTT. The encoded protein is CASSLGTVNTEAFF.

The chain has TRBV28 and TRBJ1-6; no firm D call. V was clipped by 3 bases and J by 5 bases, with 29 bases between them. Germline V gene sequence: CDR1 MDHEN, CDR2 SYDVKM. The length of the CDR3 is 21 residues. CDR3 protein: CASSFPIPVNSPPQDNSPLHF. CDR3 DNA: TGTGCCAGCAGTTTTCCCATTCCAGTTAATTCCCCCCCCCAAGATAATTCACCCCTCCACTTT.

This clone was observed once. The chain employs TRBV13 and TRBJ1-6; 8 bases fit TRBD1. This CDR3 spans 14 amino acids. V dropped 3 bases and J dropped 8; count of bases not matched to a gene: 3. The germline CDR1 and CDR2 sequences are PRHDT and FYEKMQ (reference sequence). This chain's CDR3 is CASSFGQGDSPLHF. The CDR3 DNA is TGTGCCAGCAGCTTCGGACAGGGTGATTCACCCCTCCACTTT. Full variable domain (remainder filled in from reference TRBV13 and TRBJ1-6): AAGVIQSPRHLIKEKRETATLKCYPIPRHDTVYWYQQGPGQDPQFLISFYEKMQSDKGSIPDRFSAQQFSDYHSELNMSSLELGDSALYFCASSFGQGDSPLHFGNGTRLTVT.

V is TRBV5-1 and J is TRBJ2-7; D is unclear. Looked up from germline, CDR1 is SGHRS and CDR2 is YFSETQ. CDR3 length equals 13 residues. V lost 0 bases, J lost 2 bases, and 6 bases lay in between. CDR3 sequence reads: CASSLVRAYEQYF. CDR3 DNA: TGCGCCAGCAGCTTGGTCCGAGCCTACGAGCAGTACTTC.

The gene calls are TRBV6-2 or TRBV6-3 and TRBJ1-1; D is uncertain. This CDR3 spans 13 amino acids. Germline loops: CDR1 MNHEY, CDR2 SVGEGT. The V end was cut by 2 bases, the J end by 5 bases, with 9 bases between. Written as DNA, the CDR3 is TGTGCCAGCAGTTACGACCAATGGACTGAAGCTTTCTTT. Translating gives CASSYDQWTEAFF.

This clone was seen once. This chain connects TRBV24-1 to TRBJ2-5; TRBD1 matches 9 bases. V gave up 4 bases and J gave up 4 bases; unmatched junction bases: 9. CDR1 and CDR2 from the germline V gene are KGHDR and SFDVKD. The CDR3 is 16 residues long. CDR3 sequence reads: CATSEWTGEERETQYF. The CDR3 nucleotides are TGTGCCACCAGTGAGTGGACAGGGGAGGAAAGAGAGACCCAGTACTTC.

This rearrangement joins TRBV11-3 to TRBJ2-2, with TRBD2 matching 8 bases. The germline V gene has CDR1 SGHNT and CDR2 YENEEA. The CDR3 extends over 16 amino acids. The junction had 8 bases not matched to a gene; V was cut back by 2 bases and J by 6 bases. In DNA, the CDR3 is TGTGCCAGCAGCTTAATATCCCCGCGGGGGGCCGGGGAGCTGTTTTTT. Translated: CASSLISPRGAGELFF.

The V gene is TRBV28, the J gene TRBJ2-5; the match to TRBD2 covers 9 bases. Per the germline V gene, CDR1 is MDHEN and CDR2 is SYDVKM. V lost 3 bases, J lost 4 bases, and 9 bases stayed unmatched. This CDR3 region has 16 residues. CDR3 coding DNA: TGTGCCAGCAGTTTGGGGAGCGGGGGGATACGAGAGACCCAGTACTTC. It is translated as CASSLGSGGIRETQYF.

As regards this clone: The junction does not match germline at one end; this may be a read error. This rearrangement joins TRBV7-9 to TRBJ2-1; D gene ambiguous. The length of the CDR3 is 12 residues. In germline, CDR1 is SEHNR, CDR2 FQNEAQ (reference sequence). CDR3 DNA: TGTGCCAGCACCCTCGGGCCTCCAGAGCCGTTCTTC. This translates into CASTLGPPEPFF. Based on the CDR3 plus reference TRBV7-9 and TRBJ2-1, the full variable domain is DTGVSQNPRHKITKRGQNVTFRCDPISEHNRLYWYRQTLGQGPEFLTYFQNEAQLEKSRLLSDRFSAERPKGSFSTLEIQRTEQGDSAMYLCASTLGPPEPFFGPGTRLTVL.

The chain is built from TRBV4-1 and TRBJ1-2; D is unclear. Germline V gene data show CDR1 as MGHRA and CDR2 as YSYEKL. V gave up 3 bases and J gave up 0 bases, with 14 bases separating them. The CDR3 extends over 16 amino acids. CDR3 protein: CASSQSSGGSNYGYTF. The CDR3 DNA is TGCGCCAGCAGCCAGAGCTCGGGCGGGTCTAACTATGGCTACACCTTC.

The chain is built from TRBV25-1 and TRBJ2-6; D not resolved. Per germline, CDR1 MGHDK and CDR2 SYGVNS. The CDR3 spans 14 residues. Trimming removed 9 bases from V and 6 bases from J, with 15 bases in between. The CDR3 DNA reads TGTGCCAGTGGAGACCTCTCCGAGGCCAACGTCCTGACTTTC. Translating gives CASGDLSEANVLTF.

The rearrangement uses TRBV12-3 or TRBV12-4 and TRBJ1-3; a possible D gene is TRBD1 (6 bases). This CDR3 is built from 13 residues. The ends were cut back, 5 bases at V and 2 bases at J, with 7 bases in the middle. This CDR3 reads CASSTGPGNTIYF. CDR3 DNA sequence: TGTGCCAGCAGTACAGGGCCTGGAAACACCATATATTTT.

The J gene is TRBJ1-1, the V gene TRBV5-1; D gene uncertain. The CDR3 is 14 residues long. Germline lookup yields CDR1 SGHRS and CDR2 YFSETQ. Trimming pared 0 bases from V and 1 base from J, leaving 7 bases between. The CDR3 sequence is CASSLEGRNTEAFF. CDR3 bases: TGCGCCAGCAGCTTGGAGGGCAGGAACACTGAAGCTTTCTTT.